Listed here is a single T cell receptor beta chain. This entry is derived from a study of shared clonotypes between healthy human individuals. Generated by immunoSEQ multiplex PCR, the TCRdb table keeps only in-frame clones and is missing some. The sample includes roughly 2.5 million clones, around 94% seen only once; the top ten take 0.14%. This clonotype was sampled from a man between 18 and 29 years old in good health. Sequenced: naive CD4+ T cells sorted from blood. The subset denotes: CD45RA+ positively selected.

CDR3 protein: CASSRDILPTNEKLFF. The CDR3 coding sequence is TGCGCCAGCAGCCGGGACATCCTTCCAACTAATGAAAAACTGTTTTTT. The V call is TRBV5-1, the J call TRBJ1-4; a possible D gene is TRBD1 (6 bases). CDR1 is SGHRS, CDR2 YFSETQ, per germline. The CDR3 is made up of 16 amino acids. V was shortened by 4 bases and J by 0 bases, with 13 bases between the two germline ends.